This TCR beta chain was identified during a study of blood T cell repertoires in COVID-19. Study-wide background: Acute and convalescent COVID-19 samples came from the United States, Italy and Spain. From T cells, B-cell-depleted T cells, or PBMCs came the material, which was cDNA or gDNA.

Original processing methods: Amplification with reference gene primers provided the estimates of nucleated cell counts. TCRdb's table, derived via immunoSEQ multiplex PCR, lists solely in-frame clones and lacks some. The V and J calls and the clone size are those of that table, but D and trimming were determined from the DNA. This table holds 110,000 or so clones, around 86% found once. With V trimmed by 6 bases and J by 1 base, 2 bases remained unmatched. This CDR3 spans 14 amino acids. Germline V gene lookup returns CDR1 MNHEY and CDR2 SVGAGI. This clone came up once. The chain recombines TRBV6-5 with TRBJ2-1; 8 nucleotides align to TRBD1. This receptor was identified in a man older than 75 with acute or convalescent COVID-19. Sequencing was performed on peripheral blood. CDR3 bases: TGTGCCAGCAGCCGGACAGGGTCCTACAATGAGCAGTTCTTC. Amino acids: CASSRTGSYNEQFF.